What follows are 25 T cell receptor beta chains derived from one specimen sequenced in a study of Graves' ophthalmopathy and Graves' hyperthyroidism. The authors amplified TCR beta CDR3 regions from RNA transcripts. First-round RT-PCR used HTBI primers; second-round multiplex PCR followed. In TCRdb, the multiplex PCR reads were re-called with MiXCR into one record per CDR3 protein. The sample holds approximately 1.2 million distinct CDR3 sequences, about 35% seen once. Sequencing was performed on peripheral blood or thyroid tissue (not recorded which). The receptors stem from an adult man with Graves' hyperthyroidism.

This clonotype was counted at least ten times. The gene calls are TRBV6-5 and TRBJ2-7; 7 bases match TRBD1. This CDR3 contains 12 residues. J lost 2 bases, V lost 9 bases, and 4 bases had no gene match. Germline loops: CDR1 MNHEY, CDR2 SVGAGI. The CDR3 DNA follows: TGTGCCAGTAGGGACAGAGCCTACGAGCAGTACTTC. This gives the protein CASRDRAYEQYF.

This sequence joins TRBV20-1 and TRBJ2-7; possibly TRBD2 for D (7 bases). CDR1 and CDR2 (germline): DFQATT, SNEGSKA (reference sequence). The CDR3 is 14 residues long. Trimming took 6 bases from V and 6 from J, leaving 21 bases between them. CDR3 in amino acids: CSAHLAGAGAEQYF. The CDR3 DNA follows: TGCAGTGCACACTTGGCTGGGGCGGGGGCCGAGCAGTACTTC.

The chain joins TRBV10-3 to TRBJ1-2; 10 bases agree with TRBD1. Trimming removed 6 bases from V and 3 bases from J; junction bases left unmatched: 7. The CDR3 runs 15 residues. Germline loops: CDR1 ENHRY, CDR2 SYGVKD. The chain's CDR3 is CAISVPDRGDYGYTF. The CDR3 DNA reads as TGTGCCATCAGCGTCCCGGACAGGGGGGACTATGGCTACACCTTC.

This clonotype was found many times. The V call is TRBV2, the J call TRBJ2-2, with 7 bases lining up with TRBD1. The CDR3 covers 15 residues. Looked up from germline, CDR1 is SNHLY and CDR2 is FYNNEI. V shed 7 bases and J 6 bases; nucleotides not matched to a gene: 11. The CDR3 region has the DNA TGTGCCAGCAAGGGACAGCCTGCCACGGCCGGGGAGCTGTTTTTT. Translated: CASKGQPATAGELFF.

The chain recombines TRBV6-5 with TRBJ2-7; no definite D call. The ends were cut back, 0 bases at V and 3 bases at J, with 6 bases in the middle. Germline V gene sequence: CDR1 MNHEY, CDR2 SVGAGI. CDR3 size: 13 residues. The CDR3, as DNA: TGTGCCAGCAGTTACTCAATGGGCTACGAGCAGTACTTC. This encodes CASSYSMGYEQYF.

This clonotype has more than one count but fewer than ten. The chain carries TRBV19 and TRBJ1-5; D is uncertain. The CDR3 sequence is 14 residues long. V lost 3 bases to trimming and J lost 2 bases, with 8 bases between them. CDR1 and CDR2 (germline): LNHDA, SQIVND (reference sequence). CDR3 sequence (DNA): TGTGCCAGTAGTATCAGATCTGGCAATCAGCCCCAGCATTTT. This encodes CASSIRSGNQPQHF.

This clonotype was recorded at least ten times. The rearrangement joins TRBV7-6 to TRBJ2-5; 9 nucleotides align to TRBD1. This CDR3 contains 16 residues. CDR1 and CDR2 from the germline V gene are SGHVS and FNYEAQ. Germline trimming cut 2 bases from V and 1 base from J; bases unmatched to any gene: 5. In DNA, the CDR3 is TGTGCCAGCAGCTTATATGGGACAGGGACCCAAGAGACCCAGTACTTC. Protein: CASSLYGTGTQETQYF.

The sample holds a few counts of this clonotype. The chain is built from TRBV6-5 and TRBJ1-4; D ambiguous. Trimming took off 0 bases at V and 5 bases at J, with 13 bases between the two ends. Germline V gene lookup returns CDR1 MNHEY and CDR2 SVGAGI. This CDR3 region has 16 residues. The CDR3 bases are TGTGCCAGCAGTTACTCTAGAAGGAGTAGAAATGAAAAACTGTTTTTT. It is translated as CASSYSRRSRNEKLFF.

For this clonotype: This sequence may be a read error, since a much larger clone differs from it by one base. The CDR3 sequence: CASIISNTEAFF. Written as DNA, the CDR3 is TGTGCCAGTATTATCAGTAACACTGAAGCTTTCTTT. The chain carries TRBV19 and TRBJ1-1; D is ambiguous. Germline V gives CDR1 LNHDA, CDR2 SQIVND (reference sequence). This CDR3 is 12 amino acids long. The germline V and J ends were trimmed by 7 bases and 2 bases, with 8 bases remaining between them.

The gene calls are TRBV20-1 and TRBJ2-7; unclear D gene. Between the trimmed V and J ends, which lost 2 bases and 3 bases, there was a span of 11 bases. Germline lookup yields CDR1 DFQATT and CDR2 SNEGSKA (reference sequence). The CDR3 extends over 13 amino acids. The CDR3 DNA is TGCAGTGCTAGATCATCATGGGGCTACGAGCAGTACTTC. Translating gives CSARSSWGYEQYF.

Regarding this clonotype: One end of the junction varies from germline; a read error may be responsible. DNA of the CDR3: TGTGCCAGCAGTCGCAAACCGGGACAGGGGGCCGAGCAGTACTTC. Translated: CASSRKPGQGAEQYF. The chain joins TRBV10-3 to TRBJ2-7; TRBD1 matches 12 bases. Germline CDR1 and CDR2: ENHRY and SYGVKD. The CDR3 is made up of 15 amino acids.

This clonotype was seen many times. V gene TRBV20-1 combines with J gene TRBJ2-5, with 16 nucleotides matching TRBD2. J lost 2 bases, V lost 7 bases, and 10 bases had no gene match. This CDR3 is 17 amino acids long. Germline CDR1 and CDR2: DFQATT and SNEGSKA (reference sequence). CDR3 nucleotide sequence: TGCAGTGTTCTGGGACTAGCGGGAGGGTTGCGGCAAGAGACCCAGTACTTC. Translating gives CSVLGLAGGLRQETQYF.

This clonotype was seen ten or more times. This chain uses TRBV12-3 or TRBV12-4 with TRBJ2-7, with D hard to call. Trimming stripped 2 bases from V and 2 bases from J, with 16 bases between. This CDR3 region has 16 residues. Written as DNA, the CDR3 is TGTGCCAGCAGTTTACGTCCCGAGGCTGAACCCTACGAGCAGTACTTC. Translation gives CASSLRPEAEPYEQYF.

This clonotype was seen only a few times. This may arise from a read error, as a much more abundant clone is one base away. This chain connects TRBV20-1 to TRBJ1-1; TRBD1 is a possible D gene (5 bases). The CDR3 sequence is 14 residues long. From germline, CDR1 is DFQATT and CDR2 SNEGSKA (reference sequence). CDR3 sequence: CSTRVRGRNTEAFF. The CDR3 DNA reads TGCAGTACTAGAGTCCGGGGCAGGAACACTGAAGCTTTCTTT.

This clonotype appeared a few times. V is TRBV9 and J is TRBJ2-5; 9 bases agree with TRBD1. Germline loops: CDR1 SGDLS, CDR2 YYNGEE. The ends lost 3 bases at V and 5 bases at J; junction bases unmatched: 8. This CDR3 contains 15 residues. The DNA for the CDR3 is TGTGCCAGCAGCGAGGGACAGGGCTCTTCTGAGACCCAGTACTTC. This codes for CASSEGQGSSETQYF.

This chain connects TRBV5-1 to TRBJ2-6; the D is unclear. Germline CDR1 is SGHRS and CDR2 is YFSETQ. V lost 8 bases, J lost 0 bases, and 12 bases lay in between. The CDR3 is made up of 15 amino acids. The CDR3 nucleotides are TGCGCCAGTACAGAACTAAGCTCTGGGGCCAACGTCCTGACTTTC. Translated: CASTELSSGANVLTF.

This clonotype has a count of ten or more. The J gene is TRBJ1-1, the V gene TRBV7-2; D gene ambiguous. The CDR3 sequence is 12 residues long. CDR1 is SGHTA, CDR2 FQGNSA, per germline. V was trimmed by 6 bases and J by 5 bases, leaving 10 bases between them. CDR3 sequence reads: CASRPLGTEAFF. Written as DNA, the CDR3 is TGTGCCAGCAGACCCTTGGGTACTGAAGCTTTCTTT.

The chain joins TRBV29-1 to TRBJ2-5; TRBD2 is a possible D gene (7 bases). CDR1 SQVTM and CDR2 ANQGSEA come from the germline V gene. The CDR3 is 15 amino acids. Trimming stripped 3 bases from V and 5 bases from J, with 19 bases between. CDR3 DNA: TGCAGCGTTGATTCGACTAGCAGTACAGGGGAGACCCAGTACTTC. Translating it yields CSVDSTSSTGETQYF.

The chain couples TRBV9 to TRBJ2-5; the match to TRBD1 covers 10 bases. The CDR3 covers 17 residues. In germline, CDR1 is SGDLS, CDR2 YYNGEE. With V trimmed by 4 bases and J by 4 bases, 13 bases remained unmatched. CDR3 nucleotides: TGTGCCAGCAGCCAAGTCCGGGGACAGGGGTTGCGAGAGACCCAGTACTTC. Translating it yields CASSQVRGQGLRETQYF.

This chain connects TRBV29-1 to TRBJ2-7, with TRBD1 identical over 10 bases. J was trimmed by 5 bases and V by 5 bases; bases with no gene match: 9. CDR3 length: 14 residues. Germline CDR1 and CDR2: SQVTM and ANQGSEA. CDR3 nucleotide sequence: TGCAGCGTTCGGGTCGGGACAGGGGTACACGAGCAGTACTTC. This sequence encodes CSVRVGTGVHEQYF.

This clonotype was recorded many times. The V and J genes are TRBV6-5 and TRBJ1-5, with TRBD1 as a possible D gene (6 bases). Trimming left V 8 bases short and J 5 bases short, with 19 bases between. CDR1 is MNHEY and CDR2 is SVGAGI in the germline V gene. The CDR3 is made up of 15 amino acids. The CDR3 sequence: CASEVGGGPHQPQHF. The DNA for the CDR3 is TGTGCCAGCGAGGTCGGTGGGGGCCCCCATCAGCCCCAGCATTTT.

The genes are TRBV7-2 and TRBJ1-5, with D unclear. Germline loops: CDR1 SGHTA, CDR2 FQGNSA. The CDR3 consists of 12 residues. The V end lost 1 base, the J end lost 13 bases, and 11 bases lay between the germline ends. CDR3 bases: TGTGCCAGCAGCTTAGTATTCCGGCATCAGCATTTT. Translation: CASSLVFRHQHF.

This clonotype appeared many times. The chain has TRBV12-3 or TRBV12-4 and TRBJ2-7; a possible D gene is TRBD1 (8 bases). Between the trimmed V and J ends, which lost 6 bases and 6 bases, there was a span of 15 bases. The CDR3 loop spans 13 amino acids. CDR3 in amino acids: CASRSTGEGEQYF. The CDR3 DNA reads TGTGCCAGCAGATCGACAGGGGAGGGCGAGCAGTACTTC.

This clonotype was detected a few times. The V and J genes are TRBV20-1 and TRBJ2-2; 14 bases are a match to TRBD2. V was clipped by 4 bases and J by 5 bases; unmatched bases: 6. The CDR3 extends over 16 amino acids. CDR1 and CDR2 from the germline V gene are DFQATT and SNEGSKA (reference sequence). The CDR3 reads CSAKGTSGSRTGELFF. Written as DNA, the CDR3 is TGCAGTGCTAAAGGGACTAGCGGGAGTCGGACCGGGGAGCTGTTTTTT.

The chain joins TRBV20-1 to TRBJ2-5; 9 bases map to TRBD1. Germline V gene sequence: CDR1 DFQATT, CDR2 SNEGSKA (reference sequence). V shed 7 bases and J 5 bases; nucleotides not matched to a gene: 8. The CDR3 sequence is 13 residues long. The CDR3 region has the DNA TGCAGTGTTCCACAGGGGGCTTCGGAGACCCAGTACTTC. It translates to CSVPQGASETQYF.